This T cell receptor (beta chain) was identified during a study of CD8+ T cells in alopecia areata. The CDR3 totals 14 residues. V was clipped by 4 bases and J by 0 bases, with 9 bases between them. Germline V lookup: CDR1 GTSNPN, CDR2 SVGIG (reference sequence). TCR sequencing used cDNA made by reverse transcription of extracted RNA. The table came from immunoSEQ multiplex PCR; TCRdb's copy has only in-frame clones and leaves some out. Here the sample spans 90,000 to 100,000 clones, over 40% being singletons. The chain couples TRBV30 to TRBJ2-2, with a possible D match to TRBD1 (5 bases). The source is a human donor with alopecia areata. The sample comprised CD4+ T cells sorted from blood. CDR3 nucleotide sequence: TGTGCCTGGACGCAGGGTACGAACACCGGGGAGCTGTTTTTT. This codes for CAWTQGTNTGELFF. Full variable domain (missing parts from reference TRBV30 and TRBJ2-2): SQTIHQWPATLVQPVGSPLSLECTVEGTSNPNLYWYRQAAGRGLQLLFYSVGIGQISSEVPQNLSASRPQDRQFILSSKKLLLSDSGFYLCAWTQGTNTGELFFGEGSRLTVL.